What follows are 30 T cell receptor beta chains derived from one specimen sequenced in a study of T cells in Graves' hyperthyroidism and ophthalmopathy. Amplification of TCR beta CDR3 regions used RNA as the template. The TCR CDR3 first-round RT-PCR relied on the HTBI primer set. TCRdb analysed the multiplex PCR reads with MiXCR anew, one entry per CDR3 protein. The repertoire includes fewer than 450,000 distinct CDR3 sequences, 15% to 20% of them detected once, and 34% sits in the top ten. What was sequenced was blood. These receptors all come from a woman between 25 and 40 years old with Graves' hyperthyroidism that later progressed to Graves' ophthalmopathy.

The chain recombines TRBV18 with TRBJ2-1; 10 positions match TRBD1. CDR1 is KGHSH and CDR2 is LQKENI in the germline V gene. Unmatched junction bases numbered 1, after V lost 2 bases and J lost 3 bases. This CDR3 is 15 amino acids long. The CDR3 DNA sequence: TGTGCCAGCTCACCAAGGACAGGGGGCTACAATGAGCAGTTCTTC. It codes for CASSPRTGGYNEQFF.

Concerning this clonotype: At one end the junction does not follow the germline gene, possibly because of a read error. This chain connects TRBV2 to TRBJ1-5; 10 positions agree with TRBD1. This CDR3 is 15 amino acids long. From germline, CDR1 is SNHLY and CDR2 FYNNEI. As DNA, the CDR3 is TGTGCCAGCAGCGAAGGGACAGGGGCCCGTCAGCCCCAGCATTTT. This translates into CASSEGTGARQPQHF.

This clonotype was observed many times. CDR3 DNA sequence: TGTGCCAGCCGCTTCAGGGGATTGAGCAAATACGAGCAGTACTTC. Protein: CASRFRGLSKYEQYF. The chain links TRBV6-1 to TRBJ2-7, with D tentatively TRBD1 (6 bases). The germline CDR1 and CDR2 sequences are MNHNS and SASEGT. This CDR3 has 15 amino acids. Trimming shortened V by 8 bases and J by 4 bases, and 21 bases separated the two germline ends.

This clonotype has at least ten counts. Here the CDR3 DNA reads TGTGCCAGTCACCAGGTGCATACGCAGTATTTT. It yields the protein CASHQVHTQYF. The chain joins TRBV2 to TRBJ2-3; D is ambiguous. In germline, CDR1 is SNHLY, CDR2 FYNNEI. Trimming removed 9 bases from V and 7 bases from J, with 11 bases in between. This CDR3 comprises 11 residues.

The V gene is TRBV19, the J gene TRBJ1-2, with TRBD1 matching 7 bases. The CDR3 is made up of 12 amino acids. V trimming: 7 bases; J trimming: 4 bases; junction bases outside the gene matches: 3. Germline V lookup: CDR1 LNHDA, CDR2 SQIVND (reference sequence). CDR3 loop: CASTDRTYGYTF. Written as DNA, the CDR3 is TGTGCCAGTACGGACAGGACCTATGGCTACACCTTC.

In DNA form, the CDR3 reads TGCGCCAGCAGCCTGGAGACAGCTAATGGCTACACCTTC. Protein sequence: CASSLETANGYTF. The chain combines TRBV5-1 with TRBJ1-2, with D possibly TRBD1 on 5 matching bases. V gave up 4 bases and J gave up 6 bases, with 13 bases separating them. Germline CDR1 and CDR2: SGHRS and YFSETQ. The CDR3 contains 13 residues.

This clonotype was counted ten times or more. The chain joins TRBV12-3 or TRBV12-4 to TRBJ2-1; no clear D. Trimming took off 6 bases at V and 7 bases at J, with 16 bases between the two ends. The CDR3 is 14 residues long. DNA for the CDR3: TGTGCCAGCAGCCTACAACAGAGTTTTAATGAGCAGTTCTTC. The encoded protein is CASSLQQSFNEQFF.

This clonotype has more than one count but fewer than ten. The chain links TRBV7-9 to TRBJ1-2; 7 positions agree with TRBD1. J gave up 4 bases and V 0 bases, and 5 bases lay outside the gene matches. This CDR3 comprises 15 residues. The germline gives CDR1 SEHNR, CDR2 FQNEAQ (reference sequence). In DNA, the CDR3 is TGTGCCAGCAGCTTAGCAACAGGGGTGGTCTATGGCTACACCTTC. As protein: CASSLATGVVYGYTF.

This clonotype was recorded at least ten times. The gene calls are TRBV7-9 and TRBJ2-7; D perhaps matches TRBD2 (7 bases). CDR3 length: 14 residues. V was shortened by 5 bases and J by 4 bases, with 15 bases between the two germline ends. Germline values: CDR1 SEHNR, CDR2 FQNEAQ (reference sequence). The CDR3 spells CASSHGGRGYEQYF. DNA of the CDR3: TGTGCCAGCAGCCACGGTGGGAGGGGGTACGAGCAGTACTTC.

This clonotype was observed at least ten times. This chain connects TRBV10-3 to TRBJ1-1; 7 bases align to TRBD1. Germline V gene lookup returns CDR1 ENHRY and CDR2 SYGVKD. J gave up 2 bases and V 10 bases, and 7 bases lay outside the gene matches. This CDR3 has 13 amino acids. The CDR3 protein is CATRGQTNTEAFF. The CDR3 DNA reads as TGTGCCACCCGGGGACAGACCAACACTGAAGCTTTCTTT.

The chain carries TRBV5-6 and TRBJ2-1; TRBD1 agrees at 8 bases. Germline V CDR1 and CDR2: SGHDT, YYEEEE. This CDR3 region has 17 residues. V was pared by 0 bases and J by 2 bases, with 7 bases of the junction left unmatched. Here the CDR3 DNA reads TGTGCCAGCAGCTTGGTGGCCGGGACAGGCACCTACAATGAGCAGTTCTTC. Translated: CASSLVAGTGTYNEQFF.

There are many counts of this clonotype. The genes are TRBV5-1 and TRBJ2-1, with a possible D match to TRBD2 (5 bases). The CDR3 covers 13 residues. Germline CDR1 and CDR2: SGHRS and YFSETQ. V was pared by 5 bases and J by 4 bases, with 10 bases between. The CDR3 DNA reads as TGCGCCAGCAGGGACTTCGATTACAATGAGCAGTTCTTC. Its translation is CASRDFDYNEQFF.

V and J are TRBV7-9 and TRBJ2-1; 9 bases map to TRBD2. Germline CDR1 SEHNR, CDR2 FQNEAQ (reference sequence). Trimming took 3 bases from V and 6 from J; bases not matched to a gene: 6. The CDR3 contains 15 residues. The CDR3 sequence: CASSFAGGPGNEQFF. For the CDR3, the DNA is TGTGCCAGCAGCTTCGCGGGAGGGCCAGGCAATGAGCAGTTCTTC.

This clonotype has a count of ten or more. The CDR3 DNA reads TGTGCCAGCAGCCGGGACAGGGTTTTTAATGAGCAGTTCTTC. This translates into CASSRDRVFNEQFF. The chain employs TRBV2 and TRBJ2-1; 9 nucleotides match TRBD1. The germline V gene has CDR1 SNHLY and CDR2 FYNNEI. CDR3 length equals 14 residues. Trimming at V came to 6 bases and at J to 7 bases, leaving 7 bases not matched to a gene.

V and J are TRBV12-3 or TRBV12-4 and TRBJ1-1; D is unresolved. The CDR3 sequence is 14 residues long. V was pared by 8 bases and J by 1 base, with 14 bases between. This CDR3 is CASSPSLENTEAFF. The CDR3 DNA reads as TGTGCCAGCTCCCCTTCATTGGAGAACACTGAAGCTTTCTTT.

About this clonotype: A much more abundant neighbour one base away suggests this may be a read error. The CDR3 nucleotides are TGTGCCGTCCGGGACGGGGTGGGTTCCTCCTACAATGAGCAGTACTTC. Amino acid sequence: CAVRDGVGSSYNEQYF. The J gene is TRBJ2-1, the V gene TRBV10-3; the D gene could be TRBD1 or TRBD2 (5 bases each). The DNA matches TRBJ2-7 better at its end, which makes the J call doubtful. Germline V gene lookup returns CDR1 ENHRY and CDR2 SYGVKD. CDR3 length equals 16 residues.

In this sample, this clonotype turned up many times. J is TRBJ2-5 and V is TRBV11-2, with a weak D call TRBD1 (6 bases). Germline assignment: CDR1 SGHAT and CDR2 FQNNGV. V dropped 5 bases and J dropped 3 bases, with 13 bases sitting between them. CDR3 length: 14 amino acids. The CDR3 is CASSVIRGKETQYF. CDR3 nucleotide sequence: TGTGCCAGCAGCGTGATCAGGGGAAAAGAGACCCAGTACTTC.

The CDR3 nucleotides are TGTGCCAGCAGTTTCCGCGAGGGGGATGAGCAGTTCTTC. Translating gives CASSFREGDEQFF. The chain recombines TRBV27 with TRBJ2-1, with D possibly matching TRBD1 (6 bases). Germline lookup yields CDR1 MNHEY and CDR2 SMNVEV (reference sequence). V was shortened by 3 bases and J by 8 bases, with 11 bases between the two germline ends. This CDR3 has 13 residues.

This clonotype came up many times. The genes are TRBV27 and TRBJ1-3; D perhaps matches TRBD1 (6 bases). The V gene's germline CDR1 is MNHEY and CDR2 SMNVEV (reference sequence). Trimming shortened V by 8 bases and J by 0 bases, and 17 bases separated the two germline ends. The CDR3 is 16 amino acids. As DNA, the CDR3 is TGTGCCAGCTTTCAACCGCAGGGGAGCTCTGGAAACACCATATATTTT. Translating gives CASFQPQGSSGNTIYF.

This clonotype was observed many times. The chain is built from TRBV2 and TRBJ1-5, with TRBD1 as a possible D gene (6 bases). CDR1 and CDR2 (germline): SNHLY, FYNNEI. V was shortened by 5 bases and J by 4 bases, with 9 bases between the two germline ends. The CDR3 length is 13 residues. In DNA, the CDR3 is TGTGCCAGCAGTCGAACAGGGAATCAGCCCCAGCATTTT. Translated, it gives CASSRTGNQPQHF.

The J gene is TRBJ1-2, the V gene TRBV20-1; the match to TRBD1 covers 10 bases. The CDR3 totals 15 residues. J was trimmed by 6 bases and V by 0 bases; bases with no gene match: 7. From germline, CDR1 is DFQATT and CDR2 SNEGSKA (reference sequence). CDR3 sequence (DNA): TGCAGTGCTAGAGATCCGGGGGGACAGGGGCATGGCTACACCTTC. This sequence encodes CSARDPGGQGHGYTF.

This clonotype turned up a few times. This chain joins TRBV9 and TRBJ1-1, with TRBD1 as a possible D gene (5 bases). CDR1 is SGDLS, CDR2 YYNGEE, per germline. This CDR3 has 15 amino acids. V shed 3 bases and J shed 4 bases, with 16 bases lying between them. The CDR3 region is CASSAAPDRGTEAFF. The CDR3 coding sequence is TGTGCCAGCAGCGCGGCCCCCGACAGAGGCACTGAAGCTTTCTTT.

At least ten counts were recorded for this clonotype. The V and J genes are TRBV7-8 and TRBJ2-7; the D gene is possibly TRBD1 (5 bases). Germline loops: CDR1 SGHVS, CDR2 FQNEAQ. V was clipped by 1 base and J by 4 bases, with 8 bases between them. The CDR3 is made up of 13 amino acids. The CDR3 DNA reads as TGTGCCAGCAGCTTAGGCAGGGAATACGAGCAGTACTTC. Translation: CASSLGREYEQYF.

The sample holds many counts of this clonotype. The chain couples TRBV15 to TRBJ2-6; 7 bases fit TRBD1. The CDR3 has 15 residues. Germline CDR1 and CDR2: LNHNV and YYDKDF (reference sequence). V was clipped by 4 bases and J by 1 base; unmatched bases: 1. The CDR3 is CATSKDRSGANVLTF. CDR3 nucleotide sequence: TGTGCCACCAGCAAGGACAGGTCTGGGGCCAACGTCCTGACTTTC.

Ten or more counts support this clonotype. The J gene is TRBJ2-5, the V gene TRBV29-1, with 8 positions matching TRBD1. The CDR3 extends over 15 amino acids. The V gene's germline CDR1 is SQVTM and CDR2 ANQGSEA. With 6 bases clipped from V and 0 bases from J, the junction kept 9 bases outside the gene matches. The CDR3 sequence is CSVAPRTGYQETQYF. The CDR3 bases are TGCAGCGTCGCGCCTCGGACAGGGTACCAAGAGACCCAGTACTTC.

The V gene is TRBV28, the J gene TRBJ1-3; D ambiguous. This CDR3 is built from 16 residues. V gave up 3 bases and J gave up 0 bases, with 12 bases separating them. Germline V CDR1 and CDR2: MDHEN, SYDVKM. The CDR3 bases are TGTGCCAGCAGTTTGAGAGGGCAGAGCTCTGGAAACACCATATATTTT. Translation gives CASSLRGQSSGNTIYF.

This clonotype appeared many times. V is TRBV11-2 and J is TRBJ2-7; a possible D gene is TRBD2 (6 bases). The CDR3 covers 15 residues. Trimming removed 1 base at V and 1 base at J, with 11 bases between. Germline V gives CDR1 SGHAT, CDR2 FQNNGV. The CDR3 DNA reads TGTGCCAGCAGCTTAGCGGCGGGACCATCCTACGAGCAGTACTTC. Translation: CASSLAAGPSYEQYF.

This clonotype has at least ten counts. The chain uses TRBV12-3 or TRBV12-4 and TRBJ1-1; no clear D gene. The V end lost 2 bases, the J end lost 1 base, and 11 bases lay between the germline ends. The CDR3 is 15 amino acids. The CDR3 loop reads CASSLLQGQNTEAFF. CDR3 nucleotides: TGTGCCAGCAGTTTACTCCAAGGTCAGAACACTGAAGCTTTCTTT.

The rearrangement joins TRBV11-2 to TRBJ2-3, with D perhaps matching TRBD2 (5 bases). V gave up 5 bases and J gave up 2 bases, with 17 bases separating them. The CDR3 covers 16 residues. CDR1 is SGHAT and CDR2 is FQNNGV in the germline V gene. DNA of the CDR3: TGTGCCAGCAGCCCTCGTTCGGACTTACACACAGATACGCAGTATTTT. This gives the protein CASSPRSDLHTDTQYF. Using reference TRBV11-2 and TRBJ2-3 for the parts outside the CDR3, the full variable domain is EAGVAQSPRYKIIEKRQSVAFWCNPISGHATLYWYQQILGQGPKLLIQFQNNGVVDDSQLPKDRFSAERLKGVDSTLKIQPAKLEDSAVYLCASSPRSDLHTDTQYFGPGTRLTVL.

At least ten counts were recorded for this clonotype. V gene TRBV30 combines with J gene TRBJ2-1, with D possibly TRBD2 on 6 matching bases. Germline CDR1 reads GTSNPN; CDR2 reads SVGIG (reference sequence). The CDR3 covers 16 residues. The germline V and J ends were trimmed by 5 bases and 0 bases, with 17 bases remaining between them. For the CDR3, the DNA is TGTGCCTGGCGGGACTCCCCCATGGCCTCCTACAATGAGCAGTTCTTC. This codes for CAWRDSPMASYNEQFF. The entire variable domain, with the rest obtained from reference TRBV30 and TRBJ2-1, is as follows: SQTIHQWPATLVQPVGSPLSLECTVEGTSNPNLYWYRQAAGRGLQLLFYSVGIGQISSEVPQNLSASRPQDRQFILSSKKLLLSDSGFYLCAWRDSPMASYNEQFFGPGTRLTVL.